Below are 22 T cell receptor beta chains sequenced from a single sample in a study of blood T cell repertoires in COVID-19. The repertoire was sequenced with immunoSEQ multiplex PCR; TCRdb's copy has only in-frame clones and lacks some. In the table there are roughly 100,000 clones, roughly 85% of which are singletons. Specimen: peripheral blood. These receptor sequences come from a woman of 80 years or more with acute or convalescent COVID-19.

The V and J genes are TRBV12-5 and TRBJ2-3; 9 bases fit TRBD2. Germline V gene sequence: CDR1 LGHNT, CDR2 FRNRAP. Trimming at V came to 3 bases and at J to 2 bases, leaving 9 bases not matched to a gene. This CDR3 is built from 17 residues. CDR3 nucleotides: TGTGCTAGTGGTTTTCTACAGACTAGCGGCGACACAGATACGCAGTATTTT. Translated: CASGFLQTSGDTDTQYF.

This chain joins TRBV2 and TRBJ2-3, with D possibly TRBD2 on 6 matching bases. Trimming stripped 6 bases from V and 2 bases from J, with 18 bases between. From germline, CDR1 is SNHLY and CDR2 FYNNEI. This CDR3 is 16 amino acids long. The CDR3 DNA reads as TGTGCCAGCAGGGCGGGACGTACGACCCCCACAGATACGCAGTATTTT. It specifies CASRAGRTTPTDTQYF.

The gene calls are TRBV7-2 and TRBJ2-1; the match to TRBD2 covers 10 bases. The CDR3 length is 17 residues. J lost 8 bases, V lost 1 base, and 11 bases had no gene match. Germline V gene sequence: CDR1 SGHTA, CDR2 FQGNSA. This chain's CDR3 is CASSLVGASGSRHEQFF. The CDR3 nucleotides read TGTGCCAGCAGCTTAGTAGGTGCTAGCGGGAGTCGGCATGAGCAGTTCTTC.

This clone was detected once. The J gene is TRBJ1-2, the V gene TRBV3-1 (or the pseudogene TRBV3-2); no clear D. The ends were cut back, 0 bases at V and 2 bases at J, with 10 bases in the middle. This CDR3 has 15 amino acids. CDR1 LGHDT and CDR2 YNNKEL come from the germline V gene (reference sequence). As DNA, the CDR3 is TGTGCCAGCAGCCAAGATGGTGCGGGAAACTATGGCTACACCTTC. It encodes CASSQDGAGNYGYTF.

This chain links TRBV29-1 with TRBJ2-1; 11 bases are a match to TRBD2. V lost 0 bases, J lost 7 bases, and 11 bases stayed unmatched. Germline lookup yields CDR1 SQVTM and CDR2 ANQGSEA. This CDR3 comprises 17 residues. CDR3 residues: CSVEEVAGGPSSNEQFF. CDR3 DNA: TGCAGCGTTGAAGAAGTAGCGGGAGGGCCCTCTTCGAATGAGCAGTTCTTC.

V usage is TRBV10-3 and J usage is TRBJ2-7, with TRBD2 matching over 11 bases. Trimming cost V 5 bases and J 4 bases; bases outside gene matches: 7. CDR3 size: 15 residues. Germline V gene lookup returns CDR1 ENHRY and CDR2 SYGVKD. Here the CDR3 DNA reads TGTGCCATCAGTCCAGCACTAGCGGGAGCTTACGAGCAGTACTTC. This sequence encodes CAISPALAGAYEQYF.

The chain has TRBV28 and TRBJ1-1, with 7 nucleotides matching TRBD1. V trimming: 6 bases; J trimming: 5 bases; junction bases outside the gene matches: 9. This CDR3 has 14 residues. Germline assignment: CDR1 MDHEN and CDR2 SYDVKM. The CDR3 protein is CASREMTGRTEAFF. The CDR3 DNA is TGTGCCAGCAGGGAAATGACAGGGAGGACTGAAGCTTTCTTT.

The chain couples TRBV5-6 to TRBJ2-5; TRBD2 agrees at 7 bases. The ends lost 4 bases at V and 9 bases at J; junction bases unmatched: 9. Germline assignment: CDR1 SGHDT and CDR2 YYEEEE. The CDR3 extends over 13 amino acids. CDR3 sequence reads: CASSLGRGGPQYF. Written as DNA, the CDR3 is TGTGCCAGCAGCCTGGGGAGGGGAGGTCCCCAGTACTTC.

V and J are TRBV27 and TRBJ1-2; D is possibly TRBD1 (5 bases). CDR3 length: 11 amino acids. Trimming took 8 bases from V and 6 from J, leaving 10 bases between them. The germline gives CDR1 MNHEY, CDR2 SMNVEV (reference sequence). The CDR3 loop is CASSDSDGYTF. CDR3 nucleotide sequence: TGTGCCAGCTCAGACAGCGATGGCTACACCTTC.

The CDR3 region is CASYPNVPRGNEQFF. CDR3 DNA sequence: TGTGCCAGCTACCCTAACGTACCCAGGGGGAATGAGCAGTTCTTC. V usage is TRBV7-9 and J usage is TRBJ2-1; 7 positions agree with TRBD1. J was trimmed by 7 bases and V by 8 bases; bases with no gene match: 14. Per the germline V gene, CDR1 is SEHNR and CDR2 is FQNEAQ (reference sequence). This CDR3 has 15 amino acids. The full variable domain, in which reference TRBV7-9 and TRBJ2-1 provide the parts outside the CDR3, is DTGVSQNPRHKITKRGQNVTFRCDPISEHNRLYWYRQTLGQGPEFLTYFQNEAQLEKSRLLSDRFSAERPKGSFSTLEIQRTEQGDSAMYLCASYPNVPRGNEQFFGPGTRLTVL.

The chain is built from TRBV5-1 and TRBJ2-5, with 8 bases aligning to TRBD2. CDR1 and CDR2 (germline): SGHRS, YFSETQ. The CDR3 runs 16 residues. V lost 1 base to trimming and J lost 1 base; unmatched junction nucleotides: 6. CDR3 protein: CASSLSVAGGQETQYF. CDR3 in DNA: TGCGCCAGCAGCTTGTCAGTCGCGGGAGGCCAAGAGACCCAGTACTTC.

This clone occurred once. This chain joins TRBV25-1 and TRBJ2-2; 7 bases align to TRBD1. V lost 6 bases to trimming and J lost 3 bases; unmatched junction nucleotides: 4. In germline, CDR1 is MGHDK, CDR2 SYGVNS. This CDR3 has 14 residues. CDR3 DNA sequence: TGTGCCAGCAGAAACAGGGGAGACACCGGGGAGCTGTTTTTT. It yields the protein CASRNRGDTGELFF.

This chain uses TRBV28 with TRBJ2-7; 7 positions agree with TRBD1. V was pared by 7 bases and J by 3 bases, with 6 bases of the junction left unmatched. This CDR3 contains 13 residues. Germline CDR1 and CDR2: MDHEN and SYDVKM. As DNA, the CDR3 is TGTGCCAGCATGGGAACAGGGGTCTACGAGCAGTACTTC. Protein sequence: CASMGTGVYEQYF.

This clone showed up just a few times. The chain carries TRBV19 and TRBJ1-6; TRBD1 matches at 10 bases. The junction had 4 bases not matched to a gene; V was cut back by 3 bases and J by 11 bases. Germline V gene data show CDR1 as LNHDA and CDR2 as SQIVND (reference sequence). The CDR3 loop spans 14 amino acids. CDR3 amino acids: CASSIAGTGAPLHF. CDR3 bases: TGTGCCAGTAGTATCGCCGGGACAGGGGCACCCCTCCACTTT.

This clone was picked up a small number of times. This chain connects TRBV19 to TRBJ2-6, with 8 nucleotides matching TRBD1. The CDR3 spans 21 residues. Germline lookup yields CDR1 LNHDA and CDR2 SQIVND (reference sequence). The V and J ends lost 2 bases and 1 base, in that order; junction bases with no gene match: 16. CDR3 nucleotides: TGTGCCAGTAGTATACCCCGGACAGGGAGGTATTATAAGTCTGGGGCCAACGTCCTGACTTTC. It encodes CASSIPRTGRYYKSGANVLTF. Full variable domain (missing parts from reference TRBV19 and TRBJ2-6): DGGITQSPKYLFRKEGQNVTLSCEQNLNHDAMYWYRQDPGQGLRLIYYSQIVNDFQKGDIAEGYSVSREKKESFPLTVTSAQKNPTAFYLCASSIPRTGRYYKSGANVLTFGAGSRLTVL.

The V call is TRBV9, the J call TRBJ2-7; possible D gene TRBD1, 6 bases. V was pared by 1 base and J by 0 bases, with 11 bases between. The CDR3 is 15 residues long. Germline CDR1 SGDLS, CDR2 YYNGEE. CDR3 DNA sequence: TGTGCCAGCAGCGTAACAACAGGGAACTCCTACGAGCAGTACTTC. Its translation is CASSVTTGNSYEQYF.

The rearrangement links TRBV29-1 to TRBJ1-1; 9 bases fit TRBD1. Trimming cost V 7 bases and J 10 bases; bases outside gene matches: 16. The CDR3 length is 14 residues. Germline V gene data show CDR1 as SQVTM and CDR2 as ANQGSEA. The DNA for the CDR3 is TGCAGCGCAGACATGTCCGGACAGGGGACAACAGCTTTCTTT. It codes for CSADMSGQGTTAFF. Using reference TRBV29-1 and TRBJ1-1 for the parts outside the CDR3, the full variable domain is SAVISQKPSRDICQRGTSLTIQCQVDSQVTMMFWYRQQPGQSLTLIATANQGSEATYESGFVIDKFPISRPNLTFSTLTVSNMSPEDSSIYLCSADMSGQGTTAFFGQGTRLTVV.

The V gene is TRBV11-2, the J gene TRBJ1-4, with unresolved D. Trimming removed 0 bases at V and 2 bases at J, with 7 bases between. The CDR3 is made up of 15 amino acids. Germline V gene data show CDR1 as SGHAT and CDR2 as FQNNGV. The CDR3 DNA sequence: TGTGCCAGCAGCTTAGAGGGCCGGACTAATGAAAAACTGTTTTTT. Its protein product is CASSLEGRTNEKLFF.

The chain recombines TRBV18 with TRBJ2-3; no reliable D call. The CDR3 loop spans 15 amino acids. V was clipped by 4 bases and J by 1 base, with 12 bases between them. The germline CDR1 and CDR2 sequences are KGHSH and LQKENI. The CDR3 reads CASSLPPRGTDTQYF. The CDR3 DNA follows: TGTGCCAGCTCACTCCCTCCTCGTGGCACAGATACGCAGTATTTT.

Note on this clone: This specimen includes other DNA sequences encoding the same CDR3. This chain connects TRBV5-8 to TRBJ2-5, with 9 positions matching TRBD1. This CDR3 region has 15 residues. The germline V gene has CDR1 SGHTS and CDR2 YDEGEE. V shed 4 bases and J 1 base; nucleotides not matched to a gene: 5. The CDR3 sequence: CASSSGQGRQETQYF. For the CDR3, the DNA is TGTGCCAGCAGCAGTGGACAGGGGCGCCAAGAGACCCAGTACTTC.

The chain is built from TRBV6-4 and TRBJ2-7; weak D call: TRBD2 (5 bases). In germline, CDR1 is MRHNA, CDR2 SNTAGT. This CDR3 spans 16 amino acids. Between the trimmed V and J ends, which lost 0 bases and 2 bases, there was a span of 14 bases. In DNA, the CDR3 is TGTGCCAGCAGTGACTCGAGGCCTAGCCCCACCTACGAGCAGTACTTC. As protein: CASSDSRPSPTYEQYF.

The chain employs TRBV13 and TRBJ1-6; TRBD1 matches at 8 bases. Per germline, CDR1 PRHDT and CDR2 FYEKMQ (reference sequence). The junction had 1 base not matched to a gene; V was cut back by 3 bases and J by 0 bases. The CDR3 has 16 amino acids. CDR3 in amino acids: CASSFGQGSYNSPLHF. In DNA form, the CDR3 reads TGTGCCAGCAGCTTCGGACAGGGCTCCTATAATTCACCCCTCCACTTT.